This entry lists 16 T cell receptor beta chains sequenced from one sample in a study of T-cell reconstitution after alpha-beta-depleted transplantation in children. Unique molecular identifiers were incorporated during preparation of the TCRbeta library. TCRdb itself ran the PCR reads through MiXCR, one entry per CDR3 protein. The sample contains around 400,000 distinct CDR3 sequences, about 11% of which appear only once. The source was PBMCs from the stem cell graft donor, collected from the stem cell graft. These receptors originate from a human donor who donated a stem cell graft to a child with acute myeloid leukemia.

This clonotype was seen a handful of times. CDR3 loop: CATSDYTGELFF. For the CDR3, the DNA is TGTGCCACCAGTGATTACACCGGGGAGCTGTTTTTT. The chain recombines TRBV24-1 with TRBJ2-2; no firm D call. Trimming removed 2 bases from V and 3 bases from J, with 0 bases in between. CDR1 is KGHDR, CDR2 SFDVKD, per germline. The CDR3 totals 12 residues.

This clonotype appeared a few times. The rearrangement joins TRBV29-1 to TRBJ2-1, with D unclear. V was trimmed by 0 bases and J by 5 bases, leaving 8 bases between them. This CDR3 has 13 residues. The germline V gene has CDR1 SQVTM and CDR2 ANQGSEA. In DNA form, the CDR3 reads TGCAGCGTTGAAGATGGGCTGGACAATGAGCAGTTCTTC. Protein product: CSVEDGLDNEQFF.

The chain carries TRBV6-2 or TRBV6-3 and TRBJ2-1; 10 nucleotides match TRBD2. Germline values: CDR1 MNHEY, CDR2 SVGEGT. V lost 6 bases and J lost 0; bases outside the gene matches: 5. CDR3 length: 16 amino acids. CDR3 coding DNA: TGTGCCAGCAGATCTAGCGGGAGCGGCTCCTACAATGAGCAGTTCTTC. Protein product: CASRSSGSGSYNEQFF.

The chain links TRBV5-5 to TRBJ1-4; no clear D gene. This CDR3 is 14 amino acids long. In germline, CDR1 is SGHKS, CDR2 YYEKEE (reference sequence). V dropped 0 bases and J dropped 4 bases, with 7 bases sitting between them. The chain's CDR3 is CASSLVAVNEKLFF. CDR3 DNA: TGTGCCAGCAGCTTGGTGGCAGTTAATGAAAAACTGTTTTTT.

A few counts support this clonotype. The chain joins TRBV6-5 to TRBJ2-5; D unresolved. The CDR3 covers 15 residues. V gave up 0 bases and J gave up 3 bases, with 11 bases separating them. Per the germline V gene, CDR1 is MNHEY and CDR2 is SVGAGI. CDR3 amino acids: CASSYSVRMEETQYF. Here the CDR3 DNA reads TGTGCCAGCAGTTACTCGGTCAGAATGGAAGAGACCCAGTACTTC.

This clonotype was observed a handful of times. The CDR3 sequence is CASSLVPDSGNTIYF. In DNA form, the CDR3 reads TGTGCCAGCAGCTTAGTCCCAGACTCTGGAAACACCATATATTTT. The V gene is TRBV7-8, the J gene TRBJ1-3, with no clear D. The germline V and J ends were trimmed by 1 base and 0 bases, with 7 bases remaining between them. Germline V gene data show CDR1 as SGHVS and CDR2 as FQNEAQ. The CDR3 is 15 amino acids.

There are a few counts of this clonotype. This sequence joins TRBV12-3 or TRBV12-4 and TRBJ2-2, with 10 bases lining up with TRBD2. This CDR3 region has 17 residues. The ends lost 6 bases at V and 5 bases at J; junction bases unmatched: 12. This chain's CDR3 is CASSIAGGTRWTGELFF. CDR3 bases: TGTGCCAGCAGCATAGCGGGGGGCACTCGTTGGACCGGGGAGCTGTTTTTT.

This clonotype was seen a few times. The rearrangement joins TRBV10-1 to TRBJ2-1, with D hard to call. Trimming took off 0 bases at V and 6 bases at J, with 9 bases between the two ends. The CDR3 extends over 14 amino acids. Germline V gives CDR1 WNHNN, CDR2 SYGVQD (reference sequence). The CDR3 DNA follows: TGCGCCAGCAGTGAGTCGGGCGAGGTCAATGAGCAGTTCTTC. Its protein is CASSESGEVNEQFF.

This clonotype was detected a few times. The CDR3 DNA sequence: TGTGCCAGCAGCGTAGAGGGGGATTTCACAGATACGCAGTATTTT. It codes for CASSVEGDFTDTQYF. V usage is TRBV9 and J usage is TRBJ2-3, with a tentative D call TRBD1 (6 bases). The germline gives CDR1 SGDLS, CDR2 YYNGEE. The CDR3 sequence is 15 residues long. The V gene lost 0 bases and the J gene lost 2 bases, with 10 bases spanning the gap.

This clonotype has at least ten counts. This chain connects TRBV10-2 to TRBJ2-7; D remains unclear. This CDR3 contains 13 residues. Trimming shortened V by 5 bases and J by 0 bases, and 8 bases separated the two germline ends. From germline, CDR1 is WSHSY and CDR2 SAAADI. The CDR3 region is CASSKGASYEQYV. For the CDR3, the DNA is TGCGCCAGCAGTAAGGGCGCCTCCTACGAGCAGTACGTC.

At least ten counts were recorded for this clonotype. The chain combines TRBV12-3 or TRBV12-4 with TRBJ1-5; D not resolved. Trimming shortened V by 1 base and J by 3 bases, and 7 bases separated the two germline ends. CDR3 size: 14 residues. The chain's CDR3 is CASSLGTPNQPQHF. CDR3 nucleotide sequence: TGTGCCAGCAGTTTAGGCACGCCCAATCAGCCCCAGCATTTT.

The V call is TRBV7-6, the J call TRBJ2-5; 8 bases map to TRBD1. Looked up from germline, CDR1 is SGHVS and CDR2 is FNYEAQ. The CDR3 is 14 amino acids. J lost 5 bases, V lost 4 bases, and 6 bases had no gene match. DNA of the CDR3: TGTGCCAGCAGCTCCGAGACAGGGGTTGAGACCCAGTACTTC. This translates into CASSSETGVETQYF.

This sequence joins TRBV20-1 and TRBJ2-4; 7 bases line up with TRBD1. Germline CDR1 is DFQATT and CDR2 is SNEGSKA (reference sequence). V lost 5 bases, J lost 0 bases, and 4 bases stayed unmatched. The CDR3 loop spans 14 amino acids. The CDR3 protein is CSAFGTEAKNIQYF. Here the CDR3 DNA reads TGCAGTGCTTTTGGGACAGAAGCCAAAAACATTCAGTACTTC.

In this sample, this clonotype turned up many times. The chain uses TRBV7-2 and TRBJ2-7; D is perhaps TRBD2 (5 bases). CDR1 and CDR2 from the germline V gene are SGHTA and FQGNSA. V was cut by 2 bases and J by 5 bases, with 16 bases left in between. This CDR3 has 15 residues. This CDR3 reads CASSLRAAPGDEQYF. In DNA form, the CDR3 reads TGTGCCAGCAGCTTAAGGGCAGCACCCGGGGACGAGCAGTACTTC.

This clonotype was recorded a few times. At one of its ends the junction is not consistent with the germline gene, which may arise from a read error. The chain has TRBV7-7 and TRBJ2-5; D is undetermined. In germline, CDR1 is SSHAT, CDR2 FNYEAQ (reference sequence). This CDR3 is 14 amino acids long. The CDR3 coding sequence is TGTGCTAGCAGTGACTCCGGGCCCCAAGAGACCCAGTACTTC. The encoded protein is CASSDSGPQETQYF.

The chain links TRBV2 to TRBJ2-5; 9 nucleotides agree with TRBD2. CDR1 is SNHLY and CDR2 is FYNNEI in the germline V gene. This CDR3 comprises 16 residues. The junction had 12 bases not matched to a gene; V was cut back by 5 bases and J by 5 bases. The DNA of the CDR3 is TGTGCCAGCAGTCCTCATCCGGGACTAGCACAGGAGACCCAGTACTTC. Translating it yields CASSPHPGLAQETQYF.